These 28 T cell receptor beta chains were sequenced from one sample in a study of T cells in Graves' hyperthyroidism and ophthalmopathy. Amplified regions were TCR beta CDR3 sequences from RNA transcripts. An initial round of RT-PCR targeting the TCR CDR3 relied on the HTBI primer set. From the multiplex PCR reads, TCRdb called clonotypes with MiXCR, one entry per CDR3 protein. The sample has fewer than 550,000 distinct CDR3 sequences, 15% to 19% seen once. The sequencing sample was made of blood. These receptors all stem from a woman in her late teens or twenties with Graves' hyperthyroidism.

In its sample, this clonotype was seen many times. The chain carries TRBV24-1 and TRBJ1-5; D possibly corresponds to TRBD1 (5 bases). The CDR3 runs 14 residues. Per the germline V gene, CDR1 is KGHDR and CDR2 is SFDVKD. The V and J ends lost 2 bases and 9 bases respectively, with 13 bases between them. The CDR3 loop reads CATSDWDGQGPQHF. The CDR3 DNA follows: TGTGCCACCAGTGATTGGGACGGGCAGGGGCCCCAGCATTTT.

There are many counts of this clonotype. The chain carries TRBV12-3 or TRBV12-4 and TRBJ2-1; D unresolved. The CDR3 is 14 residues long. V was trimmed by 3 bases and J by 0 bases, leaving 6 bases between them. CDR3 in amino acids: CASSFADSYNEQFF. The DNA for the CDR3 is TGTGCCAGCAGTTTCGCGGACTCCTACAATGAGCAGTTCTTC.

This clonotype was picked up a small number of times. This sequence joins TRBV5-5 and TRBJ1-3; D not resolved. The CDR3 consists of 15 residues. Germline-derived CDR1 and CDR2 are SGHKS and YYEKEE (reference sequence). Trimming left V 5 bases short and J 0 bases short, with 12 bases between. The CDR3 here is CASRPPGSSGNTIYF. The CDR3 region has the DNA TGTGCCAGCAGACCGCCAGGTTCCTCTGGAAACACCATATATTTT. The full variable domain, with the rest looked up from reference TRBV5-5 and TRBJ1-3, is DAGVTQSPTHLIKTRGQQVTLRCSPISGHKSVSWYQQVLGQGPQFIFQYYEKEERGRGNFPDRFSARQFPNYSSELNVNALLLGDSALYLCASRPPGSSGNTIYFGEGSWLTVV.

Worth noting for this clonotype: A read error may produce the germline difference seen at one junction end. This sequence joins TRBV6-2 or TRBV6-3 and TRBJ1-2; a weak D match, TRBD1 (5 bases). This CDR3 contains 16 residues. The germline gives CDR1 MNHEY, CDR2 SVGEGT. This CDR3 reads CACSYSRQGGDYGYTF. CDR3 sequence (DNA): TGTGCCTGCAGTTACTCTCGCCAGGGTGGGGACTATGGCTACACCTTC.

Remarks on this clonotype: This may come from a read error, since a much larger clone is one base off. As the CDR3 is not closed by the conserved phenylalanine or tryptophan, this likely results from a read error. CDR3 loop: CASSTTGYDGYTL. The CDR3 DNA reads as TGCGCCAGCAGCACCACAGGGTACGATGGCTACACCCTC. The V call is TRBV5-1, the J call TRBJ1-2, with TRBD1 as a possible D gene (6 bases). Germline CDR1 SGHRS, CDR2 YFSETQ. Trimming stripped 4 bases from V and 6 bases from J, with 13 bases between. This CDR3 region has 13 residues.

The J gene is TRBJ2-7, the V gene TRBV10-3; the D gene is possibly TRBD2 (6 bases). This CDR3 has 16 amino acids. Trimming stripped 3 bases from V and 0 bases from J, with 15 bases between. The germline CDR1 and CDR2 sequences are ENHRY and SYGVKD. CDR3 nucleotide sequence: TGTGCCATCAGTGATGAGGGACTCCTGGGCTCCTACGAGCAGTACTTC. As protein: CAISDEGLLGSYEQYF.

There are many counts of this clonotype. The chain joins TRBV12-3 or TRBV12-4 to TRBJ1-6; 9 bases match TRBD1. With V trimmed by 5 bases and J by 7 bases, 6 bases remained unmatched. The CDR3 sequence is 15 residues long. This CDR3 is CASSSPTGGNSPLHF. CDR3 in DNA: TGTGCCAGCAGTAGCCCCACAGGGGGCAATTCACCCCTCCACTTT.

This clonotype occurred many times. The V gene is TRBV5-1, the J gene TRBJ2-5; D call uncertain. Germline V gives CDR1 SGHRS, CDR2 YFSETQ. The CDR3 length is 15 residues. With 5 bases removed from V and 1 base from J, the gap between germline ends came to 15 bases. The CDR3 DNA reads as TGCGCCAGCAGACGTGGTTGGGCAACCCAAGAGACCCAGTACTTC. The encoded protein is CASRRGWATQETQYF.

This sequence joins TRBV20-1 and TRBJ2-5; 12 bases line up with TRBD2. CDR3 size: 18 residues. V shed 0 bases and J 0 bases; nucleotides not matched to a gene: 8. Germline V gives CDR1 DFQATT, CDR2 SNEGSKA (reference sequence). As DNA, the CDR3 is TGCAGTGCTAGAGACGGGACTAGCGGGTGGGGGTACCAAGAGACCCAGTACTTC. As protein: CSARDGTSGWGYQETQYF.

V usage is TRBV2 and J usage is TRBJ2-2; 10 nucleotides match TRBD1. The trim removed 8 bases at V and 3 bases at J, leaving 3 bases unmatched. CDR1 is SNHLY, CDR2 FYNNEI, per germline. The CDR3 totals 14 residues. The CDR3 DNA reads TGTGCCAGCTGGGGACAGGGGTACACCGGGGAGCTGTTTTTT. Its protein is CASWGQGYTGELFF. Full variable domain (outside the CDR3, taken from reference TRBV2 and TRBJ2-2): EPEVTQTPSHQVTQMGQEVILRCVPISNHLYFYWYRQILGQKVEFLVSFYNNEISEKSEIFDDQFSVERPDGSNFTLKIRSTKLEDSAMYFCASWGQGYTGELFFGEGSRLTVL.

The sample holds many counts of this clonotype. The chain couples TRBV20-1 to TRBJ2-1, with a tentative D call TRBD2 (5 bases). Germline V gene sequence: CDR1 DFQATT, CDR2 SNEGSKA (reference sequence). This CDR3 comprises 12 residues. The V end lost 3 bases, the J end lost 6 bases, and 9 bases lay between the germline ends. This chain's CDR3 is CSASPEVNEQFF. As DNA, the CDR3 is TGCAGTGCTAGCCCGGAGGTCAATGAGCAGTTCTTC.

Details on this clonotype: Possible read error: a much larger clone is one base away. V and J are TRBV7-9 and TRBJ1-1, with 8 nucleotides matching TRBD1. V gave up 2 bases and J gave up 8 bases; unmatched junction bases: 1. CDR1 and CDR2 (germline): SEHNR, FQNEAQ (reference sequence). This CDR3 is built from 12 residues. The CDR3 nucleotides are TGTGCCAGCAGCTTACGGGACAGGGAAGCTTTCTTT. Translating it yields CASSLRDREAFF.

This clonotype was seen repeatedly, ten times or more. V usage is TRBV5-1 and J usage is TRBJ2-7; D unclear. V was pared by 1 base and J by 5 bases, with 7 bases between. Germline values: CDR1 SGHRS, CDR2 YFSETQ. The CDR3 sequence is 12 residues long. CDR3 sequence: CASSLRRDEQYF. In DNA, the CDR3 is TGCGCCAGCAGCTTGAGAAGGGACGAGCAGTACTTC.

The V and J genes are TRBV9 and TRBJ2-1, with 9 positions matching TRBD1. The CDR3 spans 15 residues. The V segment lost 2 bases and the J segment 0 bases; nucleotides outside the gene matches: 0. Germline CDR1 is SGDLS and CDR2 is YYNGEE. This chain's CDR3 is CASSVGQGSYNEQFF. CDR3 nucleotide sequence: TGTGCCAGCAGCGTGGGACAGGGCTCCTACAATGAGCAGTTCTTC.

The J gene is TRBJ1-5, the V gene TRBV2; TRBD1 might be the D (5 bases). The CDR3 spans 16 residues. V dropped 4 bases and J dropped 1 base, with 14 bases sitting between them. CDR1 is SNHLY and CDR2 is FYNNEI in the germline V gene. Here the CDR3 DNA reads TGTGCCAGCAGTGCTAGGAGAGGGACGAGCAATCAGCCCCAGCATTTT. Amino acid sequence: CASSARRGTSNQPQHF.

This clonotype was recorded at least ten times. The V and J genes are TRBV7-8 and TRBJ2-1; D is ambiguous. The CDR3 has 14 residues. V lost 2 bases and J lost 7, with 12 bases in between. Germline V gene sequence: CDR1 SGHVS, CDR2 FQNEAQ. The CDR3 spells CASSLSYLANEQFF. CDR3 sequence (DNA): TGTGCCAGCAGCTTATCATACCTTGCGAATGAGCAGTTCTTC.

To note about this clonotype: Possible read error: a much larger clone is one base away. The rearrangement links TRBV7-9 to TRBJ1-6, with a weak D call TRBD1 (6 bases). This CDR3 is 17 amino acids long. Germline lookup yields CDR1 SEHNR and CDR2 FQNEAQ (reference sequence). Trimming cost V 4 bases and J 4 bases, with 17 bases left between them. The DNA of the CDR3 is TGTGCCAGCAGCTCAAACCCGGACAGCGAGTATAATTCACCCCTCCACTTT. The encoded protein is CASSSNPDSEYNSPLHF.

V and J are TRBV6-1 and TRBJ2-1; 16 nucleotides match TRBD2. V lost 4 bases to trimming and J lost 3 bases; unmatched junction nucleotides: 9. The CDR3 runs to 19 residues. Per the germline V gene, CDR1 is MNHNS and CDR2 is SASEGT. The CDR3 is CASSAPGTSGRASYNEQFF. DNA for the CDR3: TGTGCCAGCAGTGCCCCCGGGACTAGCGGGAGGGCCAGCTACAATGAGCAGTTCTTC.

This clonotype was found many times. This chain connects TRBV10-3 to TRBJ1-2; 7 positions agree with TRBD1. From germline, CDR1 is ENHRY and CDR2 SYGVKD. V shed 11 bases and J 6 bases; nucleotides not matched to a gene: 12. CDR3 length equals 13 residues. The CDR3 protein is CAAKTGPGNGYTF. The CDR3 DNA is TGTGCCGCCAAGACAGGGCCGGGGAATGGCTACACCTTC.

This clonotype was observed many times. The rearrangement joins TRBV27 to TRBJ2-7, with 12 bases that match TRBD1. Germline values: CDR1 MNHEY, CDR2 SMNVEV (reference sequence). The CDR3 totals 14 residues. The trim removed 2 bases at V and 6 bases at J, leaving 2 bases unmatched. CDR3 DNA: TGTGCCAGCAGTTTAGGGACAGGGGGCCTCGAGCAGTACTTC. It specifies CASSLGTGGLEQYF.

The J gene is TRBJ1-2, the V gene TRBV7-9, with 12 positions matching TRBD1. V lost 3 bases to trimming and J lost 5 bases; unmatched junction nucleotides: 10. The CDR3 length is 17 residues. Germline V gene sequence: CDR1 SEHNR, CDR2 FQNEAQ (reference sequence). DNA for the CDR3: TGTGCCAGCAGCTTGACTCCGGGACAGGGGGCTTCGTATGGCTACACCTTC. The encoded protein is CASSLTPGQGASYGYTF.

This clonotype was seen repeatedly, ten times or more. The chain is built from TRBV6-1 and TRBJ2-1; D is possibly TRBD1 or TRBD2 (5 bases each). Germline V gene lookup returns CDR1 MNHNS and CDR2 SASEGT. V was trimmed by 1 base and J by 5 bases, leaving 9 bases between them. This CDR3 is 14 amino acids long. The CDR3 coding sequence is TGTGCCAGCAGTGAAGGTGGGACCAACAATGAGCAGTTCTTC. Protein sequence: CASSEGGTNNEQFF.

In its sample, this clonotype was seen a few times. A much larger clone differs by one base, so this may be a read error. The chain has TRBV7-3 and TRBJ2-3; tentative D call: TRBD2 (7 bases). Germline CDR1 is SGHTA and CDR2 is FQGTGA. This CDR3 region has 14 residues. The CDR3 DNA is TGTGCCAGCAGCTTCGCGGGGGTGACAGGTACGCAGTATTTT. This codes for CASSFAGVTGTQYF.

This clonotype has a count of ten or more. The J gene is TRBJ2-7, the V gene TRBV20-1; a possible D gene is TRBD2 (5 bases). The CDR3 runs to 12 residues. Germline V gives CDR1 DFQATT, CDR2 SNEGSKA (reference sequence). V was shortened by 5 bases and J by 5 bases, with 13 bases between the two germline ends. In DNA form, the CDR3 reads TGCAGTGCTGAAGAGGGTTCCAACGAGCAGTACTTC. It codes for CSAEEGSNEQYF.

This rearrangement joins TRBV4-1 to TRBJ2-1; D is possibly TRBD1 (5 bases). Germline CDR1 MGHRA, CDR2 YSYEKL. The CDR3 loop spans 15 amino acids. The germline V and J ends were trimmed by 2 bases and 5 bases, with 13 bases remaining between them. The CDR3 DNA is TGCGCCAGCAGCCAATCCTTCGACAGCAACAATGAGCAGTTCTTC. As protein: CASSQSFDSNNEQFF.

V and J are TRBV6-1 and TRBJ2-7; 13 bases line up with TRBD2. The germline V gene has CDR1 MNHNS and CDR2 SASEGT. The CDR3 is 16 residues long. Losses at the gene ends were 6 bases for V and 2 bases for J; bases not matched to a gene: 7. The CDR3 is CASSHGLAGDPYEQYF. In DNA, the CDR3 is TGTGCCAGCAGCCATGGACTAGCGGGAGACCCCTACGAGCAGTACTTC.

This clonotype was detected many times. This chain uses TRBV28 with TRBJ2-7, with D hard to call. Per the germline V gene, CDR1 is MDHEN and CDR2 is SYDVKM. The CDR3 is 13 amino acids. The germline V and J ends were trimmed by 4 bases and 6 bases, with 13 bases remaining between them. The CDR3 DNA sequence: TGTGCCAGCAGTTCCCCCAGGTCCCGCGAGCAGTACTTC. Translation gives CASSSPRSREQYF. Together with reference TRBV28 and TRBJ2-7, the CDR3 gives the full variable domain: DVKVTQSSRYLVKRTGEKVFLECVQDMDHENMFWYRQDPGLGLRLIYFSYDVKMKEKGDIPEGYSVSREKKERFSLILESASTNQTSMYLCASSSPRSREQYFGPGTRLTVT.

The V gene is TRBV6-1, the J gene TRBJ1-6; TRBD1 matches 7 bases. Per the germline V gene, CDR1 is MNHNS and CDR2 is SASEGT. The CDR3 is made up of 13 amino acids. After removal of 5 bases from V and 11 bases from J, the junction contained 6 bases not matched to a gene. CDR3 protein: CASSTGDPAPLHF. The CDR3 region has the DNA TGTGCCAGCAGTACAGGGGACCCGGCACCCCTCCACTTT.